What follows is one TCR beta chain and its context. The CDR3 has 13 amino acids. With V trimmed by 6 bases and J by 10 bases, 6 bases remained unmatched. Germline assignment: CDR1 MDHEN and CDR2 SYDVKM. The data derive from a study of T cell changes during pregnancy in multiple sclerosis. Some clones are missing from TCRdb's copy, which holds only in-frame ones; the method was immunoSEQ multiplex PCR. The sample yields some 23,000 clones, about 89% seen once. This TCR came from a female donor in good health, enrolled as a control in a pregnancy study. Sequencing was performed on CD8+ T cells from peripheral blood mononuclear cells, taken in the first trimester of pregnancy. The chain has TRBV28 and TRBJ1-6; 7 nucleotides line up with TRBD1. This chain's CDR3 is CASSYRGVSPLHF. CDR3 sequence (DNA): TGTGCCAGCAGCTACAGGGGTGTCTCACCCCTCCACTTT.